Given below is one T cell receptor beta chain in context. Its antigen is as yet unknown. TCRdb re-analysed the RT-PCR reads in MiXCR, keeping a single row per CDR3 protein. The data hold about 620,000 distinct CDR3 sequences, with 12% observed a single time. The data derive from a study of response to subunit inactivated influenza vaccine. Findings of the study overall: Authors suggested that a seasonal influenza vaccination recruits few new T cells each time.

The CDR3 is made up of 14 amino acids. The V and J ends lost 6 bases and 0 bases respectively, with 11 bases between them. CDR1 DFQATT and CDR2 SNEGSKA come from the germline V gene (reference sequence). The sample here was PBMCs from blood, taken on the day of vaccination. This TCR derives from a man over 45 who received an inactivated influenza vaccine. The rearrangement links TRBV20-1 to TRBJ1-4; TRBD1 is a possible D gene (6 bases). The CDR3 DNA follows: TGCAGTGCGAGACAGGCCGCAACTAATGAAAAACTGTTTTTT. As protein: CSARQAATNEKLFF.